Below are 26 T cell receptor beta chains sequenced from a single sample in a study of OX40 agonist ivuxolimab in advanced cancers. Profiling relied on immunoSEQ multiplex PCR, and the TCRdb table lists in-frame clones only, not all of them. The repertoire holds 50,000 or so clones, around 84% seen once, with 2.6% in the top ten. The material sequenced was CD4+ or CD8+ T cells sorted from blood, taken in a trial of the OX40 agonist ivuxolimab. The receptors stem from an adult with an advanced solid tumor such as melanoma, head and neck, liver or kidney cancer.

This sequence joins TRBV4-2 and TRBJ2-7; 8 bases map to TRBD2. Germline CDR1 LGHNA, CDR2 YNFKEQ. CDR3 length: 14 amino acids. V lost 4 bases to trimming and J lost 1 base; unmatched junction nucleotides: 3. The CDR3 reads CASSLSGNSYEQYF. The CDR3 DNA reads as TGTGCCAGCAGCCTTAGCGGGAATTCCTACGAGCAGTACTTC.

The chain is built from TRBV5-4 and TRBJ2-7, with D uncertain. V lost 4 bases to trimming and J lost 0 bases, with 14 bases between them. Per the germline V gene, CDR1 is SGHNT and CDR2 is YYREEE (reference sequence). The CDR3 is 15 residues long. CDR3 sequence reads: CASSQDGSTSYEQYF. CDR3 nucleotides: TGTGCCAGCAGCCAAGATGGTAGCACCTCCTACGAGCAGTACTTC.

The CDR3 is CASSFSGQPWNYGYTF. CDR3 nucleotide sequence: TGTGCCAGCAGCTTTTCAGGACAGCCATGGAACTATGGCTACACCTTC. The J gene is TRBJ1-2, the V gene TRBV5-6, with a weak D call TRBD1 (6 bases). Trimming shortened V by 2 bases and J by 2 bases, and 16 bases separated the two germline ends. In germline, CDR1 is SGHDT, CDR2 YYEEEE. This CDR3 spans 16 amino acids. The full variable domain, completed using reference TRBV5-6 and TRBJ1-2, is DAGVTQSPTHLIKTRGQQVTLRCSPKSGHDTVSWYQQALGQGPQFIFQYYEEEERQRGNFPDRFSGHQFPNYSSELNVNALLLGDSALYLCASSFSGQPWNYGYTFGSGTRLTVV.

In nucleotides, the CDR3 is TGTGCCAGCAGCTCAGGGGGCGAGCAGCCCCAGCATTTT. Translating gives CASSSGGEQPQHF. This sequence joins TRBV5-4 and TRBJ1-5; 8 bases map to TRBD1. From germline, CDR1 is SGHNT and CDR2 YYREEE (reference sequence). With 3 bases clipped from V and 7 bases from J, the junction kept 3 bases outside the gene matches. The CDR3 loop spans 13 amino acids. Full variable domain (rest looked up from reference TRBV5-4 and TRBJ1-5): ETGVTQSPTHLIKTRGQQVTLRCSSQSGHNTVSWYQQALGQGPQFIFQYYREEENGRGNFPPRFSGLQFPNYSSELNVNALELDDSALYLCASSSGGEQPQHFGDGTRLSIL.

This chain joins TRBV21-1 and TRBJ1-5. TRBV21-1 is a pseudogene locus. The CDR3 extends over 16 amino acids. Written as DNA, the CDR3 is TGTGCCAGCTCCACACGAAAGGGCAGGTCCCATCAGCCCCAGCATTTT. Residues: CASSTRKGRSHQPQHF.

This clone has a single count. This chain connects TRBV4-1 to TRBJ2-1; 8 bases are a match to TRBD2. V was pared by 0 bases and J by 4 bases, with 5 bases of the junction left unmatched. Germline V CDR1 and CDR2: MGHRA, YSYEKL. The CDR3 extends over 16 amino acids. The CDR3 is CASSQDRLAGYNEQFF. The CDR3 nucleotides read TGCGCCAGCAGCCAAGATCGTCTAGCGGGTTACAATGAGCAGTTCTTC.

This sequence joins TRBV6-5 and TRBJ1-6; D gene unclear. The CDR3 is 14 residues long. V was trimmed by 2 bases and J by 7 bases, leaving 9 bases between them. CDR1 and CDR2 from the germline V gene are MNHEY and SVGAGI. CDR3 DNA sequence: TGTGCCAGCAGTTACCCACATTTAAATTCACCCCTCCACTTT. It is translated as CASSYPHLNSPLHF.

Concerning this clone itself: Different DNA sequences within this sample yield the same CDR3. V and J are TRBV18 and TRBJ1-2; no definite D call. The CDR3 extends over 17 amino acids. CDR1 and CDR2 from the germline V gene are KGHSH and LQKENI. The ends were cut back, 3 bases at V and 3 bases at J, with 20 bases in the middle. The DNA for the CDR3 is TGTGCCAGCTCACCGCGACGCCCAGGCGAAAATTACTATGGCTACACCTTC. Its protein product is CASSPRRPGENYYGYTF.

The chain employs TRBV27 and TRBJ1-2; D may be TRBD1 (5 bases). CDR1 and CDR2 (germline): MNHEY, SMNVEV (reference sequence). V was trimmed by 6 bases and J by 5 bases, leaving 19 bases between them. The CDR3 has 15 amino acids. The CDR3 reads CASSPSPPGSYGYTF. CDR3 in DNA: TGTGCCAGCAGCCCTTCCCCCCCAGGGTCGTATGGCTACACCTTC.

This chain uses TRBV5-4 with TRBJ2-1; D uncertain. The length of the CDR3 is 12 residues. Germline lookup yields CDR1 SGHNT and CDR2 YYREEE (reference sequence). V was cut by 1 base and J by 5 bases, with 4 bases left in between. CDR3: CASSLLNNEQFF. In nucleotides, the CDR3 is TGTGCCAGCAGCTTGCTCAACAATGAGCAGTTCTTC.

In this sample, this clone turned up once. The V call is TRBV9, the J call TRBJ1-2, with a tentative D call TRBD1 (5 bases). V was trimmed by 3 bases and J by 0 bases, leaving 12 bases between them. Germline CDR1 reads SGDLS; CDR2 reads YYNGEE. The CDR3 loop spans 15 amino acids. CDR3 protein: CASSAGGPTNYGYTF. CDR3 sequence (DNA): TGTGCCAGCAGCGCGGGGGGACCGACTAACTATGGCTACACCTTC.

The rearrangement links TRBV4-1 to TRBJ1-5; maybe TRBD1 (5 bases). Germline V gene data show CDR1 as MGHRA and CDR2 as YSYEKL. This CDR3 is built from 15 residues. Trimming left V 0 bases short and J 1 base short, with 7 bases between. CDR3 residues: CASSQDRASNQPQHF. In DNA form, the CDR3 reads TGCGCCAGCAGCCAAGACAGGGCGAGCAATCAGCCCCAGCATTTT.

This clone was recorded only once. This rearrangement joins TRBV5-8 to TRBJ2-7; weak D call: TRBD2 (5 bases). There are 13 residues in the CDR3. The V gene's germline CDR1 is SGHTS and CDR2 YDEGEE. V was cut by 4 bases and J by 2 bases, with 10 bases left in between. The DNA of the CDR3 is TGTGCCAGCAGCCTCGACGGGGCCTACGAGCAGTACTTC. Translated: CASSLDGAYEQYF.

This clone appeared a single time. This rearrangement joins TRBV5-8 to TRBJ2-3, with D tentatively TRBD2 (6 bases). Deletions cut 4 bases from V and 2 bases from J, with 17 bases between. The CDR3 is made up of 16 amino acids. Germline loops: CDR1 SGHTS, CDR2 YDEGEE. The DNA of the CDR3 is TGTGCCAGCAGCGGGGGGTCGGCTAGACCCACAGATACGCAGTATTTT. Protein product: CASSGGSARPTDTQYF. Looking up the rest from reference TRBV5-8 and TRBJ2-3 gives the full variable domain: EAGVTQSPTHLIKTRGQQATLRCSPISGHTSVYWYQQALGLGLQFLLWYDEGEERNRGNFPPRFSGRQFPNYSSELNVNALELEDSALYLCASSGGSARPTDTQYFGPGTRLTVL.

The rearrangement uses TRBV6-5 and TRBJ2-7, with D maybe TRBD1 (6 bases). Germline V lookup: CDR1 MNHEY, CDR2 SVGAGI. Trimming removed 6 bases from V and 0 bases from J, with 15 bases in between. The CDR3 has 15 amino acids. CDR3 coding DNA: TGTGCCAGCAGCTCAGGGGCGGTGGGCTCCTACGAGCAGTACTTC. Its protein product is CASSSGAVGSYEQYF.

The CDR3 DNA sequence: TGTGCCACCAGCAGAGCGGGAGGATTAGAAGCTTTCTTT. Translation: CATSRAGGLEAFF. The rearrangement uses TRBV15 and TRBJ1-1, with no clear D. The CDR3 runs 13 residues. The germline V gene has CDR1 LNHNV and CDR2 YYDKDF (reference sequence). The V end lost 1 base, the J end lost 8 bases, and 11 bases lay between the germline ends.

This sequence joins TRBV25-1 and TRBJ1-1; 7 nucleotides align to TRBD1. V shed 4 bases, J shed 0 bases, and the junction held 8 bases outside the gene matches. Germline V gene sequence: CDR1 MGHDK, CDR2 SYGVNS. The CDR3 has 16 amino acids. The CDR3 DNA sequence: TGTGCCAGCAGTGCCCCCCTCAGGGGGATGAACACTGAAGCTTTCTTT. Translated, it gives CASSAPLRGMNTEAFF.

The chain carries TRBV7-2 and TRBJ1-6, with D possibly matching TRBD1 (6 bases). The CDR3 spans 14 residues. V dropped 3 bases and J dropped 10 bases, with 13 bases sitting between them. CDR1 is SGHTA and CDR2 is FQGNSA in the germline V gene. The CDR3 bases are TGTGCCAGCAGCTTGTCAGGGGCCGGATCACCCCTCCACTTT. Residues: CASSLSGAGSPLHF.

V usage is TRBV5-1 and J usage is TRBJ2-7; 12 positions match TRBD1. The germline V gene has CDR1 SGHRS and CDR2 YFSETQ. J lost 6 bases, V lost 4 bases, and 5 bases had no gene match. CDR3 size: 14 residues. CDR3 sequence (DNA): TGCGCCAGCAGCGAAGGGACAGGGGGCGCCGAGCAGTACTTC. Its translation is CASSEGTGGAEQYF.

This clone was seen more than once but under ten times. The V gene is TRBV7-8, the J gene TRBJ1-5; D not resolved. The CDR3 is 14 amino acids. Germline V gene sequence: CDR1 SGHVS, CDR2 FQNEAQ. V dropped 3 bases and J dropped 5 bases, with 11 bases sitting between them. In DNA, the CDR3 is TGTGCCAGCAGCTTGAACAGTATCTATCAGCCCCAGCATTTT. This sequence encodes CASSLNSIYQPQHF.

CDR3 nucleotides: TGTGCCAGCTCACCACGTGAAGGGACCTTAAGAGAGCCGGCTTTCTTT. Protein product: CASSPREGTLREPAFF. This chain uses TRBV18 with TRBJ1-1, with D tentatively TRBD1 (5 bases). The CDR3 has 16 amino acids. Germline V gene data show CDR1 as KGHSH and CDR2 as LQKENI. V shed 1 base and J shed 11 bases, with 23 bases lying between them.

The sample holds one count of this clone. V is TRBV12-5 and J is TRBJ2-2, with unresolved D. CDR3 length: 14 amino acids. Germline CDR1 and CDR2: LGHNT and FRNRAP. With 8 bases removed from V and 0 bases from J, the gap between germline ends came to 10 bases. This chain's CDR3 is CASLSASNTGELFF. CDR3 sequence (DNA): TGTGCTAGTCTTAGTGCGTCGAACACCGGGGAGCTGTTTTTT. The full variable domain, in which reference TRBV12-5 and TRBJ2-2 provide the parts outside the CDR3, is DARVTQTPRHKVTEMGQEVTMRCQPILGHNTVFWYRQTMMQGLELLAYFRNRAPLDDSGMPKDRFSAEMPDATLATLKIQPSEPRDSAVYFCASLSASNTGELFFGEGSRLTVL.

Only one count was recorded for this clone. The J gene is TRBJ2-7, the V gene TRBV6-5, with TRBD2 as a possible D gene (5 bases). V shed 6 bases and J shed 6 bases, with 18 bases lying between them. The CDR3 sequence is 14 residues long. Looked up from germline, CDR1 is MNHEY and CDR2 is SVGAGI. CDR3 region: CASRQVAGGGEQYF. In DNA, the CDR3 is TGTGCCAGCAGGCAAGTGGCCGGAGGAGGCGAGCAGTACTTC.

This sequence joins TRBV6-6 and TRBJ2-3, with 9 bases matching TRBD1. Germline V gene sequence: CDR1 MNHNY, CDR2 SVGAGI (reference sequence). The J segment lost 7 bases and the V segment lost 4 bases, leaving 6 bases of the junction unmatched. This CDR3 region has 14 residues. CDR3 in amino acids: CASSSGQGRHTQYF. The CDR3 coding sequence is TGTGCCAGCAGTTCAGGACAGGGGCGGCATACGCAGTATTTT.

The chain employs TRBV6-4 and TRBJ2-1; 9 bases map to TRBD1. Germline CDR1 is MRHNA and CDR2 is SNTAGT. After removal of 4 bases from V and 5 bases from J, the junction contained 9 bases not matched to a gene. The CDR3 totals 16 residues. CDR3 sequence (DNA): TGTGCCAGCAGTGCTGCCGGGACAGGGATAGACAATGAGCAGTTCTTC. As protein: CASSAAGTGIDNEQFF.

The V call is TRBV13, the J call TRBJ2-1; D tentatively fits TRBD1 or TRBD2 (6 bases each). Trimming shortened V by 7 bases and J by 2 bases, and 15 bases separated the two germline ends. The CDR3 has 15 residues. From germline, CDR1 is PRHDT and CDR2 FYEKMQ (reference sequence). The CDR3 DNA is TGTGCCAGCACCTCCGGGGGCGCAACCTACAATGAGCAGTTCTTC. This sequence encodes CASTSGGATYNEQFF. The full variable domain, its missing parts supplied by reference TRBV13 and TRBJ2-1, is AAGVIQSPRHLIKEKRETATLKCYPIPRHDTVYWYQQGPGQDPQFLISFYEKMQSDKGSIPDRFSAQQFSDYHSELNMSSLELGDSALYFCASTSGGATYNEQFFGPGTRLTVL.